These T cell receptor beta chains were read from a single sample in a study of technical replicates of blood from a few donors. Clones were read by immunoSEQ multiplex PCR, and TCRdb kept only the in-frame ones, dropping some. The data hold some 70,000 clones, with 95% to 97% observed a single time. Sequencing used T cells isolated from PBMCs. All receptors derive from a human donor in good health. The CDR3 runs from the conserved cysteine through the conserved F or W. The D gene is left open where the match is weak. Not all rows give a size; the values are once, few, many and, for expanded clones, a class.

CDR3aa: CASSVEGASETQYF; CDR3nt: TGTGCCAGCAGCGTGGAGGGGGCGTCGGAGACCCAGTACTTC; abundance: NA; d_gene: NA; v_gene: TRBV9; j_gene: TRBJ2-5
CDR3aa: CASSPLLDIYEQYF; CDR3nt: TGTGCCAGCTCACCACTACTAGATATCTACGAGCAGTACTTC; abundance: NA; d_gene: NA; v_gene: TRBV18; j_gene: TRBJ2-7
CDR3aa: CASYPGSSYNEQFF; CDR3nt: TGTGCCAGCTACCCGGGGAGCTCCTACAATGAGCAGTTCTTC; abundance: NA; d_gene: NA; v_gene: TRBV7-8; j_gene: TRBJ2-1
CDR3aa: CASSTGTISTDTQYF; CDR3nt: TGTGCCAGCAGCACCGGGACAATTAGCACAGATACGCAGTATTTT; abundance: once; d_gene: NA; v_gene: TRBV2; j_gene: TRBJ2-3
CDR3aa: CASGTRDTEAFF; CDR3nt: TGTGCCAGCGGTACGAGGGACACTGAAGCTTTCTTT; abundance: NA; d_gene: NA; v_gene: TRBV9; j_gene: TRBJ1-1
CDR3aa: CASSEGDRGGTEAFF; CDR3nt: TGTGCCAGCAGCGAAGGGGACAGGGGAGGTACTGAAGCTTTCTTT; abundance: NA; d_gene: TRBD1; v_gene: TRBV2; j_gene: TRBJ1-1
CDR3aa: CASARRGDTIYF; CDR3nt: TGTGCCAGCGCGCGGAGGGGAGACACCATATATTTT; abundance: NA; d_gene: NA; v_gene: TRBV7-6; j_gene: TRBJ1-3
CDR3aa: CASSFSLSGTDTQYF; CDR3nt: TGTGCCAGCAGCTTTTCACTCTCCGGCACAGATACGCAGTATTTT; abundance: once; d_gene: NA; v_gene: TRBV7-2; j_gene: TRBJ2-3
CDR3aa: CASTKDSLYGYTF; CDR3nt: TGTGCCAGCACCAAGGACAGCCTCTATGGCTACACCTTC; abundance: NA; d_gene: NA; v_gene: TRBV2; j_gene: TRBJ1-2
CDR3aa: CSVGREGDTQYF; CDR3nt: TGCAGCGTTGGGCGGGAGGGAGATACGCAGTATTTT; abundance: NA; d_gene: TRBD2; v_gene: TRBV29-1; j_gene: TRBJ2-3
CDR3aa: CASSSGGWRTSYEQYF; CDR3nt: TGTGCCAGCAGCTCCGGGGGGTGGCGTACCTCCTACGAGCAGTACTTC; abundance: NA; d_gene: TRBD2; v_gene: TRBV9; j_gene: TRBJ2-7
CDR3aa: CASSFLRAGGGETQYF; CDR3nt: TGTGCCAGCAGCTTTTTGCGAGCGGGAGGTGGAGAGACCCAGTACTTC; abundance: NA; d_gene: TRBD2; v_gene: TRBV7-9; j_gene: TRBJ2-5
CDR3aa: CASSSTGGNQPQHF; CDR3nt: TGTGCCAGTAGTAGTACAGGGGGTAATCAGCCCCAGCATTTT; abundance: NA; d_gene: TRBD1; v_gene: TRBV19; j_gene: TRBJ1-5
CDR3aa: CASSLTGSGGRVSTDTQYF; CDR3nt: TGTGCCAGCAGCTTGACAGGGTCCGGCGGGAGGGTTAGCACAGATACGCAGTATTTT; abundance: NA; d_gene: TRBD2; v_gene: TRBV7-3; j_gene: TRBJ2-3
CDR3aa: CSGKTGGKGNEQFF; CDR3nt: TGCAGCGGTAAGACAGGGGGCAAGGGGAATGAGCAGTTCTTC; abundance: NA; d_gene: TRBD1; v_gene: TRBV29-1; j_gene: TRBJ2-1
CDR3aa: CASSLAGGNYNEQFF; CDR3nt: TGTGCCAGCAGCTTGGCGGGAGGGAACTACAATGAGCAGTTCTTC; abundance: NA; d_gene: TRBD2; v_gene: TRBV7-3; j_gene: TRBJ2-1
CDR3aa: CASSLALRDGEQYF; CDR3nt: TGTGCCAGCAGCTTAGCTTTGCGGGATGGGGAGCAGTACTTC; abundance: NA; d_gene: NA; v_gene: TRBV11-3; j_gene: TRBJ2-7
CDR3aa: CSVASGTGNSDTQYF; CDR3nt: TGCAGCGTTGCTTCTGGGACAGGGAATTCAGATACGCAGTATTTT; abundance: once; d_gene: TRBD1; v_gene: TRBV29-1; j_gene: TRBJ2-3
CDR3aa: CASSLGQYLNTEAFF; CDR3nt: TGTGCCAGCAGCTTAGGACAGTACCTGAACACTGAAGCTTTCTTT; abundance: NA; d_gene: NA; v_gene: TRBV11-2; j_gene: TRBJ1-1
CDR3aa: CASIASAGVAETQYF; CDR3nt: TGTGCCAGCATCGCCTCTGCGGGGGTCGCAGAGACCCAGTACTTC; abundance: NA; d_gene: TRBD2; v_gene: TRBV6-1; j_gene: TRBJ2-5
CDR3aa: CASSPILAGGPGTKNIQYF; CDR3nt: TGTGCCAGCAGCCCAATTCTAGCGGGAGGGCCGGGGACCAAAAACATTCAGTACTTC; abundance: NA; d_gene: TRBD2; v_gene: TRBV28; j_gene: TRBJ2-4
CDR3aa: CASSQVSSGSSKQYF; CDR3nt: TGTGCCAGCAGCCAAGTGTCCAGCGGGAGTAGCAAGCAGTACTTC; abundance: NA; d_gene: TRBD2; v_gene: TRBV14; j_gene: TRBJ2-7
CDR3aa: CASSSWQGGSGANVLTF; CDR3nt: TGTGCCAGCAGTTCCTGGCAGGGAGGCTCTGGGGCCAACGTCCTGACTTTC; abundance: NA; d_gene: NA; v_gene: TRBV2; j_gene: TRBJ2-6
CDR3aa: CACSIDRGQAFF; CDR3nt: TGTGCCTGTTCCATAGACAGGGGGCAAGCTTTCTTT; abundance: NA; d_gene: TRBD1; v_gene: TRBV30; j_gene: TRBJ1-1
CDR3aa: CASSREDSGDRPQHF; CDR3nt: TGCGCCAGCAGCAGGGAGGACTCGGGGGATCGGCCCCAGCATTTT; abundance: NA; d_gene: NA; v_gene: TRBV4-1; j_gene: TRBJ1-5
CDR3aa: CASRLQGGYGYTF; CDR3nt: TGTGCCAGCAGATTACAGGGGGGCTATGGCTACACCTTC; abundance: NA; d_gene: TRBD1; v_gene: TRBV2; j_gene: TRBJ1-2
CDR3aa: CASRTGQGEKLFF; CDR3nt: TGTGCCAGCAGGACCGGTCAGGGTGAAAAACTGTTTTTT; abundance: NA; d_gene: NA; v_gene: TRBV6-1; j_gene: TRBJ1-4
CDR3aa: CASSLVLAVPTNEQYF; CDR3nt: TGTGCCAGCAGTTTAGTACTAGCGGTACCTACCAACGAGCAGTACTTC; abundance: NA; d_gene: TRBD2; v_gene: TRBV27; j_gene: TRBJ2-7
CDR3aa: CASSETYRGYEQYF; CDR3nt: TGTGCCAGCAGTGAAACGTACAGGGGCTACGAGCAGTACTTC; abundance: NA; d_gene: TRBD1; v_gene: TRBV6-1; j_gene: TRBJ2-7
CDR3aa: CASSSPGQPYGYTF; CDR3nt: TGTGCCAGCAGTAGTCCGGGACAGCCATATGGCTACACCTTC; abundance: NA; d_gene: TRBD1; v_gene: TRBV28; j_gene: TRBJ1-2
CDR3aa: CASSYKRENYGYTF; CDR3nt: TGTGCCAGCAGTTACAAGCGGGAAAACTATGGCTACACCTTC; abundance: NA; d_gene: NA; v_gene: TRBV6-5; j_gene: TRBJ1-2
CDR3aa: CASSLKFSDSGNYGYTF; CDR3nt: TGTGCCAGCAGCTTAAAATTTTCGGACAGTGGGAACTATGGCTACACCTTC; abundance: NA; d_gene: NA; v_gene: TRBV7-2; j_gene: TRBJ1-2
CDR3aa: CASSWRTSGTTDTQYF; CDR3nt: TGTGCCAGCAGCTGGAGGACTAGCGGGACCACAGATACGCAGTATTTT; abundance: NA; d_gene: TRBD2; v_gene: TRBV27; j_gene: TRBJ2-3
CDR3aa: CAISDGSGSQETQYF; CDR3nt: TGTGCCATCAGTGATGGTAGCGGGAGTCAGGAGACCCAGTACTTC; abundance: NA; d_gene: TRBD2; v_gene: TRBV10-3; j_gene: TRBJ2-5
CDR3aa: CASSQIYRISGANVLTF; CDR3nt: TGTGCCAGCAGCCAGATCTACAGAATCTCTGGGGCCAACGTCCTGACTTTC; abundance: NA; d_gene: NA; v_gene: TRBV11-2; j_gene: TRBJ2-6
CDR3aa: CASSPGQGKSAQYF; CDR3nt: TGTGCCAGCTCACCCGGGCAGGGTAAGAGCGCGCAGTACTTC; abundance: NA; d_gene: NA; v_gene: TRBV18; j_gene: TRBJ2-7
CDR3aa: CAITSLGARNIQYF; CDR3nt: TGTGCCATTACGTCCTTGGGGGCCCGAAACATTCAGTACTTC; abundance: NA; d_gene: NA; v_gene: TRBV2; j_gene: TRBJ2-4
CDR3aa: CARSAGDRDTGELFF; CDR3nt: TGTGCCAGGTCCGCCGGCGACAGGGACACCGGGGAGCTGTTTTTT; abundance: NA; d_gene: TRBD1; v_gene: TRBV7-9; j_gene: TRBJ2-2
CDR3aa: CASSKSGGGNNEQFF; CDR3nt: TGTGCCAGCTCGAAATCCGGCGGGGGCAACAATGAGCAGTTCTTC; abundance: NA; d_gene: NA; v_gene: TRBV18; j_gene: TRBJ2-1
CDR3aa: CASNPRTGGLNTEAFF; CDR3nt: TGTGCCAGTAACCCGAGGACAGGGGGCTTGAACACTGAAGCTTTCTTT; abundance: once; d_gene: TRBD1; v_gene: TRBV19; j_gene: TRBJ1-1
CDR3aa: CASSLPASYGYTF; CDR3nt: TGCGCCAGCAGCTTGCCGGCTAGCTATGGCTACACCTTC; abundance: NA; d_gene: NA; v_gene: TRBV5-1; j_gene: TRBJ1-2
CDR3aa: CASSLTGHYYEQYF; CDR3nt: TGTGCCAGCAGTTTAACCGGACATTACTACGAGCAGTACTTC; abundance: NA; d_gene: NA; v_gene: TRBV27; j_gene: TRBJ2-7
CDR3aa: CASTIKGESTDTQYF; CDR3nt: TGTGCCAGTACCATTAAGGGGGAGAGCACAGATACGCAGTATTTT; abundance: NA; d_gene: NA; v_gene: TRBV19; j_gene: TRBJ2-3
CDR3aa: CASSYSRDYEQYF; CDR3nt: TGTGCCAGCAGTTACTCGAGAGATTACGAGCAGTACTTC; abundance: NA; d_gene: NA; v_gene: TRBV6-6; j_gene: TRBJ2-7
CDR3aa: CASLSAGEGNEQFF; CDR3nt: TGTGCCTCCCTGTCAGCGGGAGAAGGGAATGAGCAGTTCTTC; abundance: NA; d_gene: TRBD2; v_gene: TRBV28; j_gene: TRBJ2-1
CDR3aa: CASSQDISGANVLTF; CDR3nt: TGCGCCAGCAGCCAAGATATCTCTGGGGCCAACGTCCTGACTTTC; abundance: once; d_gene: NA; v_gene: TRBV4-1; j_gene: TRBJ2-6
CDR3aa: CATTHRGKDGYTF; CDR3nt: TGCGCCACAACTCATCGGGGTAAGGATGGCTACACCTTC; abundance: NA; d_gene: NA; v_gene: TRBV23-1; j_gene: TRBJ1-2
CDR3aa: CASSEGGPYNEQFF; CDR3nt: TGTGCCAGTAGTGAAGGAGGGCCCTACAATGAGCAGTTCTTC; abundance: NA; d_gene: NA; v_gene: TRBV19; j_gene: TRBJ2-1
CDR3aa: CASSPQGAAAFF; CDR3nt: TGTGCCAGCAGCCCTCAGGGGGCCGCAGCTTTCTTT; abundance: NA; d_gene: TRBD1; v_gene: TRBV9; j_gene: TRBJ1-1
CDR3aa: CASSHGGLAGDKGELFF; CDR3nt: TGCGCCAGCAGCCACGGGGGACTAGCGGGAGATAAGGGGGAGCTGTTTTTT; abundance: NA; d_gene: TRBD2; v_gene: TRBV4-1; j_gene: TRBJ2-2
CDR3aa: CASSTTGGLGEQYF; CDR3nt: TGTGCCAGCTCAACAACAGGGGGTTTAGGAGAGCAGTACTTC; abundance: NA; d_gene: TRBD1; v_gene: TRBV18; j_gene: TRBJ2-7